This TCR beta chain was recorded in a study of graft-versus-host responses after intestinal transplantation. Across the study: Transplant recipients had multivisceral, liver-intestinal, or isolated intestinal grafts. Recipients uniformly received anti-thymocyte globulin induction, followed by tacrolimus and steroids for approximately 3 years. Points from the study as a whole: Allografts of patients with graft-donor T cell macrochimerism showed high graft-versus-host to host-versus-graft clone ratios. GvH clones turned up in recipient marrow; some had shown up first in ileum or blood.

Method: immunoSEQ multiplex PCR; TCRdb's copy keeps in-frame clones and lacks some. The repertoire consists of under 7,000 clones, with around nine tenths occurring once and the leading ten covering just under 5%. This clone came up a few times. The antigen remains unidentified. Trimming removed 4 bases from V and 3 bases from J; junction bases left unmatched: 8. The germline V gene has CDR1 MNHNS and CDR2 SASEGT. CDR3 size: 15 residues. The material was PBMCs, obtained nearly 85 days after transplant. V usage is TRBV6-1 and J usage is TRBJ1-2, with 7 bases matching TRBD1. This TCR came from a human patient who received an intestinal transplant, so some T cells may come from the graft donor. The CDR3 is CASSGRQGVDYGYTF. DNA of the CDR3: TGTGCCAGCAGTGGCAGACAGGGCGTAGACTATGGCTACACCTTC.